These 6 T cell receptor beta chains were sequenced from one sample in a study of long-term antiretroviral therapy in people with HIV. Survey-level resolution applied to immunoSEQ assay v3.0. Measured with immunoSEQ multiplex PCR; TCRdb has only the in-frame clones, and not every one. This sample has tens of thousands of clones; around 84% occur once, and the top ten carry about 4.6%. Source: unsorted PBMCs, taken just over 2.7 years before starting antiretroviral therapy. The receptors come from a woman in her 30s with HIV.

The CDR3 protein is CASSLGQDYTDTQYF. In DNA, the CDR3 is TGTGCCAGCAGCTTAGGACAAGATTACACAGATACGCAGTATTTT. The chain uses TRBV7-2 and TRBJ2-3, with D unresolved. This CDR3 is 15 amino acids long. In germline, CDR1 is SGHTA, CDR2 FQGNSA. V gave up 1 base and J gave up 2 bases, with 10 bases separating them. Complete variable domain (other parts from reference TRBV7-2 and TRBJ2-3): GAGVSQSPSNKVTEKGKDVELRCDPISGHTALYWYRQSLGQGLEFLIYFQGNSAPDKSGLPSDRFSAERTGGSVSTLTIQRTQQEDSAVYLCASSLGQDYTDTQYFGPGTRLTVL.

This clone showed up just once. The chain uses TRBV5-8 and TRBJ2-2; D is possibly TRBD2 (5 bases). V dropped 4 bases and J dropped 1 base, with 14 bases sitting between them. There are 16 residues in the CDR3. CDR1 and CDR2 (germline): SGHTS, YDEGEE. CDR3 residues: CASSLLNGMNTGELFF. Written as DNA, the CDR3 is TGTGCCAGCAGCCTCCTAAACGGGATGAACACCGGGGAGCTGTTTTTT.

The chain combines TRBV6-1 with TRBJ1-2; D not certain. CDR1 MNHNS and CDR2 SASEGT come from the germline V gene. V lost 3 bases, J lost 14 bases, and 16 bases lay in between. CDR3 size: 12 residues. The CDR3 DNA sequence: TGTGCCAGCAGTGATCTGTGGGCTCCAAGAACCTTC. Its protein is CASSDLWAPRTF.

Only one count was recorded for this clone. This chain uses TRBV6-5 with TRBJ1-2; 9 bases fit TRBD1. The CDR3 consists of 14 residues. V trimming: 6 bases; J trimming: 5 bases; junction bases outside the gene matches: 7. Germline CDR1 MNHEY, CDR2 SVGAGI. The CDR3 loop is CASRGQGSLYGYTF. Here the CDR3 DNA reads TGTGCCAGCAGAGGACAGGGGAGCCTTTATGGCTACACCTTC.

This clone turned up a few times. This chain connects TRBV9 to TRBJ2-1; D is undetermined. This CDR3 contains 13 residues. The germline gives CDR1 SGDLS, CDR2 YYNGEE. Trimming removed 2 bases from V and 7 bases from J, with 10 bases in between. The CDR3 sequence: CASSVPKMNEQFF. CDR3 DNA sequence: TGTGCCAGCAGCGTCCCAAAAATGAATGAGCAGTTCTTC.

The chain links TRBV13 to TRBJ2-5; possibly TRBD2 for D (6 bases). This CDR3 is 15 amino acids long. CDR1 is PRHDT, CDR2 FYEKMQ, per germline (reference sequence). Trimming removed 5 bases at V and 1 base at J, with 14 bases between. The CDR3 loop reads CASSPHMRGQETQYF. Written as DNA, the CDR3 is TGTGCCAGCAGCCCGCATATGCGGGGCCAAGAGACCCAGTACTTC.